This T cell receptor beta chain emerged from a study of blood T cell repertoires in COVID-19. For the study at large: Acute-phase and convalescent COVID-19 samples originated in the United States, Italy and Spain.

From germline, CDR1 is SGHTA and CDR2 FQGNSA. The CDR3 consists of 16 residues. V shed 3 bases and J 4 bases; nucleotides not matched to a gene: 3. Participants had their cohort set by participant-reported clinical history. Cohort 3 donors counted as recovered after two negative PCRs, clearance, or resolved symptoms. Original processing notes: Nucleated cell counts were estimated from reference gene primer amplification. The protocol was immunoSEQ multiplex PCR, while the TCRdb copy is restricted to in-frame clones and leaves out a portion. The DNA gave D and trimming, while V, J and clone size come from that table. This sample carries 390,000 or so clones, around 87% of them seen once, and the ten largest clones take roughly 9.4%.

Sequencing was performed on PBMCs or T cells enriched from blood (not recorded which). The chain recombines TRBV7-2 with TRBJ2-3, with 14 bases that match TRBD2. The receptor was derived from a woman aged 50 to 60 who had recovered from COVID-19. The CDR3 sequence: CASSFGLAGGPDTQYF. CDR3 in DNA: TGTGCCAGCAGCTTTGGACTAGCGGGGGGCCCAGATACGCAGTATTTT.